These T cell receptor beta chains were read from a single sample in a study of blood T cell repertoires in COVID-19. TCRdb keeps only in-frame clones here, not all; method: immunoSEQ multiplex PCR. The data contain 140,000 or so clones, 88% of them singletons. The specimen sequenced was peripheral blood. All receptors derive from a human donor with COVID-19, enrolled during active disease. The donor label of this sample is uncertain. CDR3s include the opening cysteine and the closing phenylalanine or tryptophan. A D gene is named only where the DNA matches it firmly. Expanded clones get a size class; other rows say once, few or many, or leave the size out.

D	J	size	V	CDR3	DNA
NA	TRBJ1-5	NA	TRBV25-1	CASSEPGVLGPQHF	TGTGCCAGCAGTGAACCGGGGGTCTTGGGGCCCCAGCATTTT
NA	TRBJ1-6	NA	TRBV6-1	CASSEFSFHSPLHF	TGTGCCAGCAGTGAATTTTCCTTTCATTCACCCCTCCACTTT
TRBD1	TRBJ2-7	NA	TRBV5-4	CASSSPGQGFEQYF	TGTGCCAGCAGCTCGCCGGGACAGGGCTTTGAGCAGTACTTC
NA	TRBJ2-7	NA	TRBV7-3	CASSLRGGGSYEQYF	TGTGCCAGCAGCTTAAGGGGAGGCGGATCATACGAGCAGTACTTC
NA	TRBJ2-7	NA	TRBV27	CASSFGRGPYEQYF	TGTGCCAGCAGTTTTGGCAGGGGCCCCTACGAGCAGTACTTC
NA	TRBJ1-2	NA	TRBV5-8	CASIYSGKGYTF	TGTGCCAGCATCTACTCGGGGAAAGGCTACACCTTC
NA	TRBJ2-6	once	TRBV5-6	CASTLFFGANVLTF	TGTGCCAGTACTTTATTCTTCGGGGCCAACGTCCTGACTTTC
NA	TRBJ1-2	once	TRBV19	CASVHSTYGYTF	TGTGCCAGTGTTCATTCGACTTATGGCTACACCTTC
NA	TRBJ1-1	NA	TRBV7-3	CASSLKGPGHYTNTEAFF	TGTGCCAGCAGCTTAAAGGGCCCGGGACACTACACGAACACTGAAGCTTTCTTT
NA	TRBJ2-5	once	TRBV6-1	CASSEVFDSDGETQYF	TGTGCCAGCAGTGAAGTTTTTGACAGTGATGGGGAGACCCAGTACTTC
TRBD1	TRBJ2-7	NA	TRBV5-4	CASSEQGVSYEQYF	TGTGCCAGCAGCGAACAGGGGGTCTCCTACGAGCAGTACTTC
NA	TRBJ1-6	few	TRBV7-9	CASSLSLFNSPLHF	TGTGCCAGCAGCTTATCCCTGTTTAATTCACCCCTCCACTTT
NA	TRBJ1-2	NA	TRBV28	CASTHGDGYTF	TGTGCCAGCACCCACGGGGATGGCTACACCTTC
TRBD2	TRBJ2-1	NA	TRBV3-1/TRBV3-2	CASSQAPAGGYNEQFF	TGTGCCAGCAGCCAAGCCCCTGCGGGAGGGTACAATGAGCAGTTCTTC
TRBD1	TRBJ1-3	NA	TRBV2	CASSEGQGLGNTIYF	TGTGCCAGCAGTGAGGGACAGGGGTTGGGAAACACCATATATTTT
TRBD1	TRBJ2-2	NA	TRBV6-5	CGVGRGRTGELFF	TGTGGTGTAGGCAGGGGGCGAACCGGGGAGCTGTTTTTT
NA	TRBJ2-7	once	TRBV11-3	CASSPRPTGILGYEQYF	TGTGCCAGCAGCCCGCGCCCCACAGGGATATTAGGCTACGAGCAGTACTTC
TRBD1	TRBJ1-2	NA	TRBV7-2	CASSAQGGTGNYGYTF	TGTGCCAGCAGCGCCCAAGGGGGGACAGGGAACTATGGCTACACCTTC
TRBD1	TRBJ1-5	NA	TRBV6-5	CASSYSGTGSQPQHF	TGTGCCAGCAGTTACTCGGGGACAGGGAGCCAGCCCCAGCATTTT
NA	TRBJ2-7	NA	TRBV5-6	CASSLGANSFYEQYF	TGTGCCAGCAGCTTAGGCGCAAACAGCTTCTACGAGCAGTACTTC
NA	TRBJ1-4	once	TRBV2	CASSEAVTGLGEKLFF	TGTGCCAGCAGTGAAGCGGTTACAGGGCTGGGGGAAAAACTGTTTTTT
TRBD1	TRBJ1-5	NA	TRBV2	CASSGTGGNQPQHF	TGTGCCAGCAGTGGGACAGGGGGCAATCAGCCCCAGCATTTT
NA	TRBJ2-2	NA	TRBV5-1	CASSLDSGANTGELFF	TGCGCCAGCAGCTTGGACAGCGGCGCGAACACCGGGGAGCTGTTTTTT
NA	TRBJ1-2	NA	TRBV2	CASSEARRGDGYTF	TGTGCCAGCAGTGAAGCACGCAGAGGTGATGGCTACACCTTC
TRBD1	TRBJ2-7	NA	TRBV14	CASSPIGTGAVEQYF	TGTGCCAGCAGCCCGATCGGGACAGGTGCAGTCGAGCAGTACTTC
NA	TRBJ1-6	NA	TRBV4-1	CASSQPDSGNSPLHF	TGCGCCAGCAGCCAGCCGGACAGCGGAAATTCACCCCTCCACTTT
NA	TRBJ1-6	NA	TRBV9	CASSVDLEYNSPLHF	TGTGCCAGCAGCGTAGACCTGGAGTATAATTCACCCCTCCACTTT
TRBD1	TRBJ1-1	NA	TRBV6-5	CASNPGGSVTEAFF	TGTGCCAGCAACCCAGGGGGTAGCGTCACTGAAGCTTTCTTT
TRBD1	TRBJ1-6	NA	TRBV19	CASTLGRGQGALTLHF	TGTGCCAGTACCCTAGGCCGTGGACAGGGGGCATTAACCCTCCACTTT
NA	TRBJ2-7	NA	TRBV5-1	CASSLAETFYEQYF	TGCGCCAGCAGCTTGGCCGAGACATTCTACGAGCAGTACTTC
NA	TRBJ2-7	NA	TRBV5-3	CARSLLTANYEQYF	TGTGCCAGAAGCTTGTTAACTGCAAACTACGAGCAGTACTTC
TRBD1	TRBJ1-2	once	TRBV6-6	CASSYQGAEGAF	TGTGCCAGCAGTTACCAGGGGGCGGAAGGTGCCTTC
NA	TRBJ1-6	NA	TRBV28	CASTDAGSYGENSPLHF	TGTGCCAGCACCGACGCCGGGAGCTACGGCGAAAATTCACCCCTCCACTTT
TRBD1	TRBJ1-1	NA	TRBV5-5	CASSLNRGDAEAFF	TGTGCCAGCAGCTTGAACAGGGGGGACGCTGAAGCTTTCTTT
NA	TRBJ1-3	NA	TRBV7-9	CASREGGGNTIYF	TGTGCCAGCAGAGAGGGTGGGGGGAACACCATATATTTT
TRBD2	TRBJ2-3	once	TRBV9	CARKAGGGSDTQYF	TGTGCCCGCAAGGCGGGGGGGGGCTCAGATACGCAGTATTTT
TRBD2	TRBJ2-5	NA	TRBV11-2	CASSLGTSLTAQYF	TGTGCCAGCAGCTTGGGGACTAGCCTGACGGCCCAGTACTTC
NA	TRBJ2-7	once	TRBV12-3/TRBV12-4	CASSRQISYEQYF	TGTGCCAGCAGTCGACAGATCTCCTACGAGCAGTACTTC
TRBD2	TRBJ2-1	NA	TRBV5-4	CASRSGASGRAEQFF	TGTGCCAGCAGATCCGGGGCTAGCGGGAGGGCGGAGCAGTTCTTC
NA	TRBJ2-5	NA	TRBV25-1	CASSEVQQETQYF	TGTGCCAGCAGTGAAGTACAGCAAGAGACCCAGTACTTC
NA	TRBJ2-1	NA	TRBV18	CASSPTGPPYIEQFF	TGTGCCAGCTCACCAACAGGGCCCCCTTACATCGAGCAGTTCTTC
TRBD1	TRBJ2-7	NA	TRBV5-1	CASSPIPGQGYEQYF	TGCGCCAGCAGCCCAATTCCGGGACAGGGCTACGAGCAGTACTTC
TRBD2	TRBJ2-7	NA	TRBV15	CATSRAISGGHEQYF	TGTGCCACCAGCAGAGCAATTAGCGGGGGGCACGAGCAGTACTTC
NA	TRBJ2-5	once	TRBV18	CASSERDQETQYF	TGTGCCAGCTCAGAAAGAGACCAAGAGACCCAGTACTTC
TRBD1	TRBJ2-3	NA	TRBV19	CASSILSPGGFSTDTQYF	TGTGCCAGTAGTATTCTCTCACCAGGGGGCTTCTCCACAGATACGCAGTATTTT
NA	TRBJ1-1	NA	TRBV10-3	CAISIVPGQMNTEAFF	TGTGCCATCAGTATAGTGCCGGGACAAATGAACACTGAAGCTTTCTTT
NA	TRBJ2-3	once	TRBV20-1	CSASYRQLVTDTQYF	TGCAGTGCTAGTTACAGACAACTAGTCACAGATACGCAGTATTTT
NA	TRBJ1-1	once	TRBV7-3	CASSLNGADTEAFF	TGTGCCAGCAGCTTAAACGGAGCGGACACTGAAGCTTTCTTT
NA	TRBJ1-1	NA	TRBV19	CASRAPRGSAEAFF	TGTGCCAGTAGAGCTCCCAGGGGATCGGCTGAAGCTTTCTTT
TRBD1	TRBJ1-5	NA	TRBV10-3	CAISLGQNQPQHF	TGTGCCATCAGCTTGGGACAGAATCAGCCCCAGCATTTT
NA	TRBJ2-1	NA	TRBV28	CASSTSGRDSYNEQFF	TGTGCCAGCAGTACCTCCGGCAGGGACTCCTACAATGAGCAGTTCTTC
NA	TRBJ1-5	NA	TRBV3-1/TRBV3-2	CASSRFDRLPQPQHF	TGTGCCAGCAGCCGATTTGACAGGTTGCCCCAGCCCCAGCATTTT
NA	TRBJ2-7	NA	TRBV5-1	CASSLQGTRSEQYF	TGCGCCAGCAGCTTACAGGGGACTCGGAGCGAGCAGTACTTC
NA	TRBJ1-2	NA	TRBV18	CASSHQGRPDYGYTF	TGTGCCAGCTCACATCAGGGCAGGCCAGACTATGGCTACACCTTC
TRBD1	TRBJ1-2	once	TRBV6-4	CASKDRYYGYTF	TGTGCCAGCAAGGACAGGTACTATGGCTACACCTTC
NA	TRBJ2-3	NA	TRBV7-9	CASSPSGSTDTQYF	TGTGCCAGCAGCCCTTCGGGGAGCACAGATACGCAGTATTTT
NA	TRBJ1-5	NA	TRBV29-1	CSVRQGNQPQHF	TGCAGCGTTCGCCAGGGTAACCAGCCCCAGCATTTT
TRBD1	TRBJ2-1	NA	TRBV4-1	CASSATGTGSYNEQFF	TGCGCCAGCAGCGCTACCGGGACAGGGAGCTACAATGAGCAGTTCTTC
NA	TRBJ1-1	NA	TRBV28	CASSPDSYSEAFF	TGTGCCAGCAGTCCGGACAGTTACTCTGAAGCTTTCTTT